Following are 2 T cell receptor beta chains from one sample sequenced in a study of STAT5B mutations in CD4+ large granular lymphocyte leukemia. Profiled with immunoSEQ multiplex PCR; TCRdb holds only in-frame clones, not every one. The sample has 34,000 or so clones, over 80% seen once. The sequencing sample was made of CD4+ T cells from blood buffy coats. All receptors derive from a human donor in good health.

The genes are TRBV15 and TRBJ1-4, with D hard to call. Germline CDR1 reads LNHNV; CDR2 reads YYDKDF (reference sequence). The length of the CDR3 is 13 residues. Trimming removed 9 bases at V and 0 bases at J, with 8 bases between. This CDR3 is CATNSATNEKLFF. The CDR3 nucleotides are TGTGCCACAAACAGTGCAACTAATGAAAAACTGTTTTTT.

The rearrangement links TRBV10-2 to TRBJ2-7; D gene uncertain. Germline lookup yields CDR1 WSHSY and CDR2 SAAADI. The germline V and J ends were trimmed by 0 bases and 4 bases, with 4 bases remaining between them. The CDR3 totals 12 residues. CDR3 amino acids: CASSESEYEQYF. The CDR3, as DNA: TGCGCCAGCAGTGAGTCGGAGTACGAGCAGTACTTC.